The rows below give T cell receptor beta chains drawn from one sample of a study of T cell changes during pregnancy in multiple sclerosis. Only in-frame clones appear in the TCRdb table, and some are missing; sequencing was by immunoSEQ multiplex PCR. The table lists about 120,000 clones, 80% to 95% of them singletons. The source material was peripheral blood, sampled in the third trimester of pregnancy. Receptor source: a female donor with multiple sclerosis, enrolled in a pregnancy study. Each CDR3 is given with its conserved first and last residue. A D gene is named only where the DNA matches it firmly. Clone size is given for some rows only: seen once, a few or many times, or a class if the clone is expanded.

D: NA
size: NA
J: TRBJ1-1
V: TRBV19
DNA: TGTGCCAGTACCTCACCAATAGTCACTGAAGCTTTCTTT
CDR3: CASTSPIVTEAFF

D: NA
size: NA
J: TRBJ2-5
V: TRBV7-3
DNA: TGTGCCAGCAGCTTTGGGACTCTAGAGACCCAGTACTTC
CDR3: CASSFGTLETQYF

D: TRBD1
size: NA
J: TRBJ2-7
V: TRBV6-5
DNA: TGTGCCAGCACCCGGGACAGGGGGCTTGAGCAGTACTTC
CDR3: CASTRDRGLEQYF

D: NA
size: NA
J: TRBJ2-3
V: TRBV7-3
DNA: TGTGCCAGCAGCTTATACGGGAGAGAAGTGGCAGATACGCAGTATTTT
CDR3: CASSLYGREVADTQYF

D: NA
size: NA
J: TRBJ1-1
V: TRBV28
DNA: TGTGCCAGCAGTTTCATCTCAGGGCGGCCCAGTATGAACACTGAAGCTTTCTTT
CDR3: CASSFISGRPSMNTEAFF

D: TRBD2
size: NA
J: TRBJ2-3
V: TRBV29-1
DNA: TGCAGCGTTGAAGATCCTTTCACCGAGCGGGAGATCGCAGATACGCAGTATTTT
CDR3: CSVEDPFTEREIADTQYF

D: NA
size: NA
J: TRBJ2-2
V: TRBV2
DNA: TGTGCCAGCAGAGAGAACCCCGGGGAGCTGTTTTTT
CDR3: CASRENPGELFF

D: NA
size: NA
J: TRBJ1-4
V: TRBV9
DNA: TGTGCCAGCAGCGTAGGGGAGGGGAAACTGTTTTTT
CDR3: CASSVGEGKLFF

D: TRBD1
size: NA
J: TRBJ1-2
V: TRBV5-1
DNA: TGCGCCAGCAGCTTGGTCCCTCCGGGACAGGGAGCCTATGGCTACACCTTC
CDR3: CASSLVPPGQGAYGYTF

D: NA
size: once
J: TRBJ1-1
V: TRBV5-1
DNA: TGCGCCAGCAGCTTGGGGGCAGGGGCTGTAGGCACTGAAGCTTTCTTT
CDR3: CASSLGAGAVGTEAFF

D: TRBD2
size: once
J: TRBJ2-3
V: TRBV5-1
DNA: TGCGCCAGCACTTTAGCGGGAGTGAGGACAGATACGCAGTATTTT
CDR3: CASTLAGVRTDTQYF

D: NA
size: NA
J: TRBJ2-7
V: TRBV27
DNA: TGTGCCAGCAGTTTGGGAGGGGGTGGATCCTACGAGCAGTACTTC
CDR3: CASSLGGGGSYEQYF

D: TRBD1
size: NA
J: TRBJ1-6
V: TRBV28
DNA: TGTGCCAGCACGCAGGGACAGCAAGATTCACCCCTCCACTTT
CDR3: CASTQGQQDSPLHF

D: NA
size: NA
J: TRBJ2-5
V: TRBV29-1
DNA: TGCAGCGCCCGAATCATAGCGGACCAAGAGACCCAGTACTTC
CDR3: CSARIIADQETQYF

D: NA
size: NA
J: TRBJ1-1
V: TRBV9
DNA: TGTGCCAGCAGCGCCGGACAGTTTACTGAAGCTTTCTTT
CDR3: CASSAGQFTEAFF

D: TRBD2
size: NA
J: TRBJ2-1
V: TRBV5-1
DNA: TGCGCCAGCAGCTCGTCACTAGCGGGGGACTACAATGAGCAGTTCTTC
CDR3: CASSSSLAGDYNEQFF

D: TRBD1
size: NA
J: TRBJ1-2
V: TRBV7-8
DNA: TGTGCCAGCAGCTTAAGCAAGGGACAGGGCTATGGCTACACCTTC
CDR3: CASSLSKGQGYGYTF

D: TRBD1
size: NA
J: TRBJ1-3
V: TRBV5-1
DNA: TGCGCCAGCAGCTTGGATGGACAGGGATTTTACGGAAACACCATATATTTT
CDR3: CASSLDGQGFYGNTIYF

D: NA
size: NA
J: TRBJ1-2
V: TRBV27
DNA: TGTGCCAGCAGTCGTGACAGCAACCCTACGAACTATGGCTACACCTTC
CDR3: CASSRDSNPTNYGYTF

D: NA
size: NA
J: TRBJ2-7
V: TRBV5-1
DNA: TGCGCCAGCAGCTTCGCAGACTCCTACGAGCAGTACTTC
CDR3: CASSFADSYEQYF

D: TRBD1
size: few
J: TRBJ1-6
V: TRBV18
DNA: TGTGCCAGCTCACCGGGCGGACAGGGGAGGAATTCACCCCTCCACTTT
CDR3: CASSPGGQGRNSPLHF

D: TRBD1
size: NA
J: TRBJ1-5
V: TRBV19
DNA: TGTGCCAGTAGTGTTAACCGGGACAGAAATCAGCCCCAGCATTTT
CDR3: CASSVNRDRNQPQHF

D: NA
size: once
J: TRBJ1-4
V: TRBV7-9
DNA: TGTGCCAGCAGCTTATTGAGGCAGAGGAGTGAAAAACTGTTTTTT
CDR3: CASSLLRQRSEKLFF

D: NA
size: few
J: TRBJ2-2
V: TRBV19
DNA: TGTGCCAGTAGTCCCCGACGGAGTTCGGTCACCGGGGAGCTGTTTTTT
CDR3: CASSPRRSSVTGELFF

D: TRBD1
size: NA
J: TRBJ2-1
V: TRBV11-2
DNA: TGTGCCAGCAGCTTAGATCCCTCCTTAGGGACAGGGGACAATGAGCAGTTCTTC
CDR3: CASSLDPSLGTGDNEQFF

D: TRBD2
size: NA
J: TRBJ2-3
V: TRBV27
DNA: TGTGCCAGCAGTTCTCTAGCGGGAGTGGTAGGAGATACGCAGTATTTT
CDR3: CASSSLAGVVGDTQYF

D: NA
size: NA
J: TRBJ1-1
V: TRBV2
DNA: TGTGCCAGGACAGAGAACACTGAAGCTTTCTTT
CDR3: CARTENTEAFF

D: NA
size: NA
J: TRBJ2-7
V: TRBV27
DNA: TGCCCCTCCCAGGGGACACCCTACGAGCAGTACTTC
CDR3: CPSQGTPYEQYF